Reported below is one T cell receptor beta chain. These data originate in a study of blood T cell repertoires in COVID-19. Study overall: From the United States, Italy and Spain came samples of acute and convalescent COVID-19. Nucleic acid was either cDNA or gDNA, and it came from T cells, B-cell-depleted T cells, or PBMCs.

Between the trimmed V and J ends, which lost 3 bases and 0 bases, there was a span of 11 bases. The V gene's germline CDR1 is MGHDK and CDR2 SYGVNS. There are 15 residues in the CDR3. In the source study's methods: Estimated nucleated cell counts came from reference gene primer amplification. The table came from immunoSEQ multiplex PCR; TCRdb's copy has only in-frame clones and leaves some out. V and J calls and clone size are given by that table; D and trimming were obtained from the DNA. The repertoire has fewer than 350,000 clones, 85% to 90% of them found once; the top ten carry 12%. V usage is TRBV25-1 and J usage is TRBJ1-1, with D possibly TRBD1 on 6 matching bases. The clonotype originates from a woman aged 25-40 years with COVID-19, enrolled during active disease. The sample consisted of peripheral blood. The CDR3 protein is CASSDGRGMNTEAFF. As DNA, the CDR3 is TGTGCCAGCAGTGATGGGAGGGGGATGAACACTGAAGCTTTCTTT.